Listed here are 19 T cell receptor beta chains from one sample, sequenced in a study of CD4 T cell repertoires in COVID-19. These memory T cells were uncultured and sequenced directly after ex vivo isolation. Produced via immunoSEQ multiplex PCR; TCRdb's table is partial and in-frame only. The sample contains tens of thousands of clones, 87% of which appear only once. This specimen consisted of central memory CD4+ T cells from blood, obtained before the COVID-19 pandemic. These receptors came from a human donor who had COVID-19.

This chain connects TRBV5-1 to TRBJ1-3; D is ambiguous. The CDR3 sequence is 15 residues long. Germline V gene lookup returns CDR1 SGHRS and CDR2 YFSETQ. V was cut by 6 bases and J by 0 bases, with 13 bases left in between. In DNA form, the CDR3 reads TGCGCCAGCAAGGAGGGATTAGCCTCTGGAAACACCATATATTTT. This encodes CASKEGLASGNTIYF.

CDR3 sequence: CASSPGQVYEQYF. In nucleotides, the CDR3 is TGTGCCAGCAGTCCAGGGCAGGTCTACGAGCAGTACTTC. This chain connects TRBV6-6 to TRBJ2-7; D may be TRBD1 (5 bases). Trimming cost V 5 bases and J 3 bases, with 11 bases left between them. Germline CDR1 is MNHNY and CDR2 is SVGAGI (reference sequence). The CDR3 is made up of 13 amino acids.

V gene TRBV6-4 combines with J gene TRBJ1-5; 7 bases align to TRBD1. Germline CDR1 reads MRHNA; CDR2 reads SNTAGT. The CDR3 contains 15 residues. V shed 3 bases and J 1 base; nucleotides not matched to a gene: 3. As DNA, the CDR3 is TGTGCCAGCAGTGAACAGGGGTTAAGCAATCAGCCCCAGCATTTT. It translates to CASSEQGLSNQPQHF.

The V gene is TRBV13, the J gene TRBJ2-5; the D gene is possibly TRBD1 (5 bases). CDR3 length equals 13 residues. Trimming left V 5 bases short and J 5 bases short, with 12 bases between. CDR1 PRHDT and CDR2 FYEKMQ come from the germline V gene (reference sequence). CDR3 DNA: TGTGCCAGCAGCCCCAGAGCAGGGGAGACCCAGTACTTC. Encoded protein: CASSPRAGETQYF.

This clone was observed a single time. The chain employs TRBV6-4 and TRBJ1-2; TRBD1 matches at 10 bases. The CDR3 contains 15 residues. J was trimmed by 4 bases and V by 5 bases; bases with no gene match: 7. Germline CDR1 and CDR2: MRHNA and SNTAGT. CDR3 sequence: CASSPATGGGYGYTF. In nucleotides, the CDR3 is TGTGCCAGCAGTCCCGCGACAGGGGGCGGCTATGGCTACACCTTC.

The rearrangement links TRBV7-9 to TRBJ1-5, with D tentatively TRBD1 (6 bases). Germline V gene sequence: CDR1 SEHNR, CDR2 FQNEAQ (reference sequence). The CDR3 runs to 15 residues. With 4 bases removed from V and 0 bases from J, the gap between germline ends came to 10 bases. This chain's CDR3 is CASSSTGNSNQPQHF. DNA of the CDR3: TGTGCCAGCAGCTCGACAGGCAATAGCAATCAGCCCCAGCATTTT. Based on the CDR3 plus reference TRBV7-9 and TRBJ1-5, the full variable domain is DTGVSQNPRHKITKRGQNVTFRCDPISEHNRLYWYRQTLGQGPEFLTYFQNEAQLEKSRLLSDRFSAERPKGSFSTLEIQRTEQGDSAMYLCASSSTGNSNQPQHFGDGTRLSIL.

This clone showed up just a few times. This chain connects TRBV28 to TRBJ1-2; D unclear. V lost 5 bases to trimming and J lost 3 bases, with 13 bases between them. The CDR3 covers 14 residues. CDR1 is MDHEN, CDR2 SYDVKM, per germline. This chain's CDR3 is CASSANGLYYGYTF. CDR3 nucleotide sequence: TGTGCCAGCAGTGCTAACGGACTCTACTATGGCTACACCTTC.

This chain joins TRBV6-5 and TRBJ2-7; 7 bases line up with TRBD2. Looked up from germline, CDR1 is MNHEY and CDR2 is SVGAGI. This CDR3 has 15 residues. V was pared by 2 bases and J by 7 bases, with 11 bases of the junction left unmatched. Here the CDR3 DNA reads TGTGCCAGCAGTTACAACCGGGGGGAGGGGAGGGAGCAGTACTTC. Its translation is CASSYNRGEGREQYF.

The chain couples TRBV6-5 to TRBJ2-5; 13 bases fit TRBD2. The CDR3 has 13 amino acids. Germline loops: CDR1 MNHEY, CDR2 SVGAGI. V was pared by 7 bases and J by 11 bases, with 7 bases of the junction left unmatched. CDR3 DNA: TGTGCCAGCAATACCGGGACTAGCGGGATGCAGTACTTC. It is translated as CASNTGTSGMQYF.

The chain carries TRBV10-3 and TRBJ2-4; 15 bases are a match to TRBD2. This CDR3 is 13 amino acids long. The germline V gene has CDR1 ENHRY and CDR2 SYGVKD. V was pared by 2 bases and J by 16 bases, with 3 bases of the junction left unmatched. CDR3 amino acids: CAISEGTSGRFYF. The CDR3 nucleotides are TGTGCCATCAGTGAGGGGACTAGCGGGAGGTTTTACTTC.

The CDR3, as DNA: TGTGCCAGCAGTTTATCCATCGGGGAGCTGTTTTTT. Residues: CASSLSIGELFF. The chain has TRBV28 and TRBJ2-2; D is ambiguous. V was pared by 1 base and J by 7 bases, with 4 bases between. In germline, CDR1 is MDHEN, CDR2 SYDVKM. CDR3 length: 12 residues. Looking up the rest from reference TRBV28 and TRBJ2-2 gives the full variable domain: DVKVTQSSRYLVKRTGEKVFLECVQDMDHENMFWYRQDPGLGLRLIYFSYDVKMKEKGDIPEGYSVSREKKERFSLILESASTNQTSMYLCASSLSIGELFFGEGSRLTVL.

The V gene is TRBV5-6, the J gene TRBJ1-1; 7 bases agree with TRBD1. The germline V gene has CDR1 SGHDT and CDR2 YYEEEE. The CDR3 totals 13 residues. V shed 2 bases and J 10 bases; nucleotides not matched to a gene: 8. CDR3 bases: TGTGCCAGCAGCTTCGGGTTTCAGGGGGTAGCTTTCTTT. The encoded protein is CASSFGFQGVAFF.

This chain joins TRBV7-2 and TRBJ1-5; D unresolved. Germline V gene sequence: CDR1 SGHTA, CDR2 FQGNSA. The CDR3 spans 14 residues. Trimming stripped 7 bases from V and 2 bases from J, with 12 bases between. CDR3 nucleotide sequence: TGTGCCAGCATACTCAGCCAGGGCAATCAGCCCCAGCATTTT. The encoded protein is CASILSQGNQPQHF.

The rearrangement uses TRBV5-1 and TRBJ1-1, with unresolved D. Trimming stripped 0 bases from V and 1 base from J, with 13 bases between. There are 16 residues in the CDR3. CDR1 is SGHRS, CDR2 YFSETQ, per germline. CDR3 coding DNA: TGCGCCAGCAGCTTGGCCGGGAATATGGCGAACACTGAAGCTTTCTTT. Translation gives CASSLAGNMANTEAFF.

The CDR3 bases are TGTGCCTGGACCCCGGGACTGAACTATGGCTACACCTTC. Translating gives CAWTPGLNYGYTF. The genes are TRBV30 and TRBJ1-2, with a weak D call TRBD1 (5 bases). The CDR3 runs 13 residues. V lost 4 bases and J lost 2, with 11 bases in between. Looked up from germline, CDR1 is GTSNPN and CDR2 is SVGIG (reference sequence).

V gene TRBV7-2 combines with J gene TRBJ2-3; 8 bases map to TRBD2. The CDR3 has 17 amino acids. V was pared by 6 bases and J by 2 bases, with 13 bases of the junction left unmatched. Germline loops: CDR1 SGHTA, CDR2 FQGNSA. DNA of the CDR3: TGTGCCAGCAGTTTAACCCCAATTAGCGGGGCCACAGATACGCAGTATTTT. As protein: CASSLTPISGATDTQYF.

The chain recombines TRBV29-1 with TRBJ2-7, with D hard to call. From germline, CDR1 is SQVTM and CDR2 ANQGSEA. The V end was cut by 2 bases, the J end by 7 bases, with 15 bases between. The CDR3 has 13 amino acids. The CDR3: CSVESPPRREQYF. In DNA form, the CDR3 reads TGCAGCGTTGAATCCCCCCCCCGGCGGGAGCAGTACTTC.

The chain joins TRBV4-2 to TRBJ1-2; D gene ambiguous. The ends were cut back, 0 bases at V and 8 bases at J, with 16 bases in the middle. CDR1 LGHNA and CDR2 YNFKEQ come from the germline V gene. CDR3 length equals 15 residues. CDR3 loop: CASSQERAASPGYTF. The CDR3 nucleotides are TGTGCCAGCAGCCAAGAGCGGGCCGCATCGCCCGGCTACACCTTC.

The rearrangement joins TRBV11-2 to TRBJ2-3; D may be TRBD1 (5 bases). The CDR3 has 15 amino acids. V lost 0 bases and J lost 0, with 7 bases in between. Per germline, CDR1 SGHAT and CDR2 FQNNGV. The CDR3 nucleotides are TGTGCCAGCAGCTTAGATTGGGGCAGCACAGATACGCAGTATTTT. Its protein product is CASSLDWGSTDTQYF.